A single sample gave rise to the 2 T cell receptor beta chains below, sequenced in a study of T cell changes during pregnancy in multiple sclerosis. Some clones are missing from TCRdb's copy, which holds only in-frame ones; the method was immunoSEQ multiplex PCR. The sample yields tens of thousands of clones, almost 95% seen once. This material consisted of CD4+ T cells from peripheral blood mononuclear cells, taken in the third trimester of pregnancy. The receptors were gathered from a female donor with multiple sclerosis, enrolled in a pregnancy study.

The J gene is TRBJ1-6, the V gene TRBV4-2; 7 bases are shared with TRBD1. The CDR3 runs to 17 residues. V was pared by 3 bases and J by 7 bases, with 12 bases of the junction left unmatched. CDR1 and CDR2 from the germline V gene are LGHNA and YNFKEQ. CDR3 residues: CASSQTRKTGPNSPLHF. The CDR3 bases are TGTGCCAGCAGCCAGACAAGAAAGACAGGGCCAAATTCACCCCTCCACTTT.

Worth noting for this clone: The junction and the germline gene differ at one end; a read error may be behind it. The chain joins TRBV7-7 to TRBJ2-7, with D perhaps matching TRBD2 (5 bases). Germline V gene lookup returns CDR1 SSHAT and CDR2 FNYEAQ (reference sequence). The CDR3 consists of 13 residues. The CDR3 sequence is CASSNAGGYEQYF. As DNA, the CDR3 is TGTGCTAGCAGTAATGCCGGAGGCTACGAGCAGTACTTC.